This T cell receptor (beta chain) was observed in a study of T cells in Graves' hyperthyroidism and ophthalmopathy. About the study: Peripheral blood was secured at the point of initial diagnosis, before any treatment. Broader study findings: Ophthalmopathy was model-predicted a median about six months pre-onset.

Authors of the study amplified TCR beta CDR3 regions from RNA transcripts. A set of HTBI primers served as the primers for a first-round RT-PCR of the TCR CDR3. TCRdb called the multiplex PCR reads again in MiXCR, with one record for every CDR3 protein. The data hold a few hundred thousand distinct CDR3 sequences, with less than 20% observed a single time. CDR1 and CDR2 from the germline V gene are LNHDA and SQIVND (reference sequence). The CDR3 runs 14 residues. The V segment lost 5 bases and the J segment 6 bases; nucleotides outside the gene matches: 7. This clonotype has a count of ten or more. Antigen: not known. Reasons for excluding patients were uncontrolled infection, other autoimmune disease, pregnancy or lactation.

V gene TRBV19 combines with J gene TRBJ1-2; TRBD1 agrees at 9 bases. The sample was blood. The clonotype originates from a woman younger than 30 with Graves' hyperthyroidism that later progressed to Graves' ophthalmopathy. In DNA, the CDR3 is TGTGCCAGTAGTGCAATCCGGGACAGGGATGGCTACACCTTC. Translating gives CASSAIRDRDGYTF.